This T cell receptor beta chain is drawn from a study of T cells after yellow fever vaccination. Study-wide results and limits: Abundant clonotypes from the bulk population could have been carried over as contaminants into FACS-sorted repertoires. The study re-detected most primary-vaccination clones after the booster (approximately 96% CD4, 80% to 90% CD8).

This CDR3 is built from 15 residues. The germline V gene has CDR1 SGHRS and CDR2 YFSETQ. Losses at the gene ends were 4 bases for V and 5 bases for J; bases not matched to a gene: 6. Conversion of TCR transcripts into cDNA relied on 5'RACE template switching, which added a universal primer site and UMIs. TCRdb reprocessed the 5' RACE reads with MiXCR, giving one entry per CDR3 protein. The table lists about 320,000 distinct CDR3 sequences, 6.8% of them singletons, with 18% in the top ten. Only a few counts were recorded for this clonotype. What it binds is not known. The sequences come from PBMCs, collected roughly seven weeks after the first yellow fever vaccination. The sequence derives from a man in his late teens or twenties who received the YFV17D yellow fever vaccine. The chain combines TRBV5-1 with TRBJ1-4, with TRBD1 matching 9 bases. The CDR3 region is CASSVSGTGNEKLFF. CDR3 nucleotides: TGCGCCAGCAGCGTGTCCGGGACAGGGAATGAAAAACTGTTTTTT.